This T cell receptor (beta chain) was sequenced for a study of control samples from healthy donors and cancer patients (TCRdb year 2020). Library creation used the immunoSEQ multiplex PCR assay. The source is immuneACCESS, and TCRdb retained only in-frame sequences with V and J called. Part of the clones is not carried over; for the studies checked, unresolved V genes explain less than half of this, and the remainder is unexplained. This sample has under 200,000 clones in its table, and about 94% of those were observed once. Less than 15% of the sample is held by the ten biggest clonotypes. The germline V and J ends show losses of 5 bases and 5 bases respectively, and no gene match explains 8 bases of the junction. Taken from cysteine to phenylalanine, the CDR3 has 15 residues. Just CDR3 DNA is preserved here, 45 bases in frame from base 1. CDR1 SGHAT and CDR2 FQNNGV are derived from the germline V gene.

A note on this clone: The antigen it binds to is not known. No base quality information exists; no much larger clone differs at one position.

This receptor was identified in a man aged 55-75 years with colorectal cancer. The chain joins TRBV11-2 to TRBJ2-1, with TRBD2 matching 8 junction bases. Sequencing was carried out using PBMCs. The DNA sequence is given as TGTGCCAGCAGCCTTAGCGGGGCTACCGACAATGAGCAGTTCTTC. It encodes CASSLSGATDNEQFF.